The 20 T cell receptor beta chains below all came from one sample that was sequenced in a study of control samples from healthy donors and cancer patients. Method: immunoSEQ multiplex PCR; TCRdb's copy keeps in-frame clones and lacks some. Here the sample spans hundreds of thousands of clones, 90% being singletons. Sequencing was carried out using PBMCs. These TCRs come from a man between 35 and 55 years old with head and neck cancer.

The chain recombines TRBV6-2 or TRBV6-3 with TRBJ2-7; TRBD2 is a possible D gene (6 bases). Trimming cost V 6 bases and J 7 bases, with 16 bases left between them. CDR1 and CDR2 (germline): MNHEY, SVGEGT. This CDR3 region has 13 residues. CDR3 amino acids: CASSLPGSEEQYF. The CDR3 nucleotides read TGTGCCAGCAGCCTTCCCGGGAGTGAGGAGCAGTACTTC.

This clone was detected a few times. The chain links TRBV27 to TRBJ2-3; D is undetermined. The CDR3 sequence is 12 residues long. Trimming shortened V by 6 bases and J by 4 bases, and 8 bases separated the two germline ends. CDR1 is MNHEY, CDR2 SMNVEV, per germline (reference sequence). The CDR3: CASRQRPDTQYF. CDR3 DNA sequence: TGTGCCAGCAGACAGCGTCCAGATACGCAGTATTTT.

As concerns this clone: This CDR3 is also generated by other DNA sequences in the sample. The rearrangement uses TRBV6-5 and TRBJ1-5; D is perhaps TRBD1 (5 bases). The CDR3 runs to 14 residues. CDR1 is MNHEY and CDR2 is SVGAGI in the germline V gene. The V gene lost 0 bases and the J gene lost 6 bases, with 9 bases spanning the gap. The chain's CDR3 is CASSYSGGGQPQHF. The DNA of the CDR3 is TGTGCCAGCAGTTACTCGGGGGGTGGTCAGCCCCAGCATTTT.

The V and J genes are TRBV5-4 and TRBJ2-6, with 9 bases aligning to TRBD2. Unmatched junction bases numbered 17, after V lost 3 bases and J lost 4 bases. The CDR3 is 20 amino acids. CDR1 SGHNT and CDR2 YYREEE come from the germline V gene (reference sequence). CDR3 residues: CASSSATLLAGPAGANVLTF. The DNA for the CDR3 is TGTGCCAGCAGCTCCGCCACCTTGCTAGCGGGGCCGGCGGGGGCCAACGTCCTGACTTTC.

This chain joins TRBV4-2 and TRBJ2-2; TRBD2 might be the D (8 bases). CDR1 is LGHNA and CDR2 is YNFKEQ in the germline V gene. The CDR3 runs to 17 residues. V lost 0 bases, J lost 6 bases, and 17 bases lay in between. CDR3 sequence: CASSQDKREGAPGELFF. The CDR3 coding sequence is TGTGCCAGCAGCCAAGATAAACGGGAGGGGGCCCCCGGGGAGCTGTTTTTT.

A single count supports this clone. The CDR3 coding sequence is TGTGCCACCAGCAGAGGGGGACGGGGCAATCAGCCCCAGCATTTT. This translates into CATSRGGRGNQPQHF. The V gene is TRBV15, the J gene TRBJ1-5, with D possibly being TRBD1 (5 bases). The V gene's germline CDR1 is LNHNV and CDR2 YYDKDF (reference sequence). CDR3 size: 15 residues. Trimming removed 1 base at V and 2 bases at J, with 9 bases between.

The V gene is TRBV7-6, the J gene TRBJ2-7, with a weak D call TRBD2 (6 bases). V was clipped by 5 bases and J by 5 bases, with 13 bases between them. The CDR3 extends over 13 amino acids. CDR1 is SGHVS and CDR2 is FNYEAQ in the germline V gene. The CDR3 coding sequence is TGTGCCAGCAGCCCCTCGGGAGACGACGAGCAGTACTTC. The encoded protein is CASSPSGDDEQYF.

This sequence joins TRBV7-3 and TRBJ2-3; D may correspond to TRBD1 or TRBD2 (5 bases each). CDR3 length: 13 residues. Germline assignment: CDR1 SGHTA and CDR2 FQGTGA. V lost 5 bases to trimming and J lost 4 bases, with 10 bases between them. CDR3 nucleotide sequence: TGTGCCAGCAGCCCGCAGGGAGCAGATACGCAGTATTTT. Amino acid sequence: CASSPQGADTQYF.

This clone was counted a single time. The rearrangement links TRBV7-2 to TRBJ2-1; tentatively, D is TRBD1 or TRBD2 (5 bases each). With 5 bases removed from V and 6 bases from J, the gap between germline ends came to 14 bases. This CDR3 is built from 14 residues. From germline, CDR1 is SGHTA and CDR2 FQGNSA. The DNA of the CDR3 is TGTGCCAGCAGCATACCGGGACGGGGCAATGAGCAGTTCTTC. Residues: CASSIPGRGNEQFF.

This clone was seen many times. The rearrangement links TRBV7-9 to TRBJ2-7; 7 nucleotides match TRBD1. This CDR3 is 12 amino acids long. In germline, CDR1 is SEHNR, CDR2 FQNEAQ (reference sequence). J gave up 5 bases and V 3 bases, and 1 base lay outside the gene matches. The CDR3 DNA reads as TGTGCCAGCAGCTTTACAGGGGACGAGCAGTACTTC. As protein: CASSFTGDEQYF.

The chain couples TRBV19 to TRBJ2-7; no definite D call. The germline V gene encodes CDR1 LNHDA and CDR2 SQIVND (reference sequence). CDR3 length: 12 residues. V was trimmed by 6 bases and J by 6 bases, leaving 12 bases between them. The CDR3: CASSFGRSEQYF. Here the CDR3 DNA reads TGTGCCAGTAGCTTCGGACGGAGCGAGCAGTACTTC.

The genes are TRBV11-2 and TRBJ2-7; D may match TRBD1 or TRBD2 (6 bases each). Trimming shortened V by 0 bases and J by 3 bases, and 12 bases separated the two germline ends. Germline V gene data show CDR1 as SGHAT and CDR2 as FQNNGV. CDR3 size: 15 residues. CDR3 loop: CASSLERGESYEQYF. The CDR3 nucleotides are TGTGCCAGCAGCTTAGAGAGGGGGGAAAGCTACGAGCAGTACTTC.

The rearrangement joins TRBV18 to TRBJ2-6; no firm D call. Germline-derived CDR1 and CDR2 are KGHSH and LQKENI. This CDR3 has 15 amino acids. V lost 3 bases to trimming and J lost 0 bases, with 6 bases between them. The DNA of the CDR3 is TGTGCCAGCTCACCGAAGAGCTCTGGGGCCAACGTCCTGACTTTC. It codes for CASSPKSSGANVLTF.

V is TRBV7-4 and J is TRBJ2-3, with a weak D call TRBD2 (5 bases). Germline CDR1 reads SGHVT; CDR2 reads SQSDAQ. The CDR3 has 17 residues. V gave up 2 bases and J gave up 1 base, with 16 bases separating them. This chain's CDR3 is CASSLRPREKGTDTQYF. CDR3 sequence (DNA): TGTGCCAGCAGCTTACGTCCGAGGGAGAAGGGCACAGATACGCAGTATTTT.

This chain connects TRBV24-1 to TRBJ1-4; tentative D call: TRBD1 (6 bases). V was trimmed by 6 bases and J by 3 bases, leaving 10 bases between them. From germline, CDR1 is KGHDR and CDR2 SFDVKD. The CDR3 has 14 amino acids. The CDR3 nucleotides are TGTGCCACCAGTTCAGGGGACGCTAATGAAAAACTGTTTTTT. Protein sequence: CATSSGDANEKLFF.

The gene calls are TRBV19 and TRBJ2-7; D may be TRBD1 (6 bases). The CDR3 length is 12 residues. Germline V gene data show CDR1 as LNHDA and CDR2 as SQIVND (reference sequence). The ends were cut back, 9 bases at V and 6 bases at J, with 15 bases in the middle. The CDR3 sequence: CASGQSSGEQYF. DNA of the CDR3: TGTGCCAGCGGACAGTCCTCCGGCGAGCAGTACTTC.

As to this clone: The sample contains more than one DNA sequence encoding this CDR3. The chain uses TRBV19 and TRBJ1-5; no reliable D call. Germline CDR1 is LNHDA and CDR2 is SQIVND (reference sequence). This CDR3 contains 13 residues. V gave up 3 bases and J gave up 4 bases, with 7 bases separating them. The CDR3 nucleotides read TGTGCCAGTAGTATTACGGAAAATCAGCCCCAGCATTTT. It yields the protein CASSITENQPQHF.

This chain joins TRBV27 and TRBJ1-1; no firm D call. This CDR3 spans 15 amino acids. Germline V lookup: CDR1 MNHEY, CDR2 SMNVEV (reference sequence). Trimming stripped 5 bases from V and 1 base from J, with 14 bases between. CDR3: CASSPRPSGNTEAFF. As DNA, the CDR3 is TGTGCCAGCAGTCCCCGGCCATCGGGGAACACTGAAGCTTTCTTT.

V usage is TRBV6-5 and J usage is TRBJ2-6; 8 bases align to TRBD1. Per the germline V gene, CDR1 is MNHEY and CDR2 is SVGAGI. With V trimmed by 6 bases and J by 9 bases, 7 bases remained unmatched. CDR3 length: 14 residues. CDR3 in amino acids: CASRGQGEVNVLTF. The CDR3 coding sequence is TGTGCCAGCAGAGGACAGGGTGAGGTCAACGTCCTGACTTTC.

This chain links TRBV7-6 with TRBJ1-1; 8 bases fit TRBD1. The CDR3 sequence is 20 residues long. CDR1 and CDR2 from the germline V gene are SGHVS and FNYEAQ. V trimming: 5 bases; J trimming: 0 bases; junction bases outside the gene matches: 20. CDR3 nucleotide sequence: TGTGCCAGCAGCCCATTTCGGGCAGGGGGCAGGAGCGGTCTGAACACTGAAGCTTTCTTT. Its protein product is CASSPFRAGGRSGLNTEAFF. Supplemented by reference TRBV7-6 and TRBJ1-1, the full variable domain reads GAGVSQSPRYKVTKRGQDVALRCDPISGHVSLYWYRQALGQGPEFLTYFNYEAQQDKSGLPNDRFSAERPEGSISTLTIQRTEQRDSAMYRCASSPFRAGGRSGLNTEAFFGQGTRLTVV.